Listed below are T cell receptor beta chains from one sample, sequenced in a study of control samples from healthy donors and cancer patients. Profiled with immunoSEQ multiplex PCR; TCRdb holds only in-frame clones, not every one. The table records around 120,000 clones, approximately 90% of them present only once. The sample comprised blood. These receptor sequences come from a woman aged 18-35 years in good health. Each CDR3 is given with its conserved first and last residue. The D gene is left open where the match is weak. Not all rows give a size; the values are once, few, many and, for expanded clones, a class.

v_call	clone_size	d_call	j_call	cdr3_aa	cdr3_nt
TRBV27	NA	NA	TRBJ2-7	CAISIPPGASSEQYF	TGTGCCATCAGCATTCCCCCGGGGGCTTCTAGCGAGCAGTACTTC
TRBV28	NA	NA	TRBJ2-6	CASGPSGANVLTF	TGTGCCAGCGGGCCTTCTGGGGCCAACGTCCTGACTTTC
TRBV7-2	once	NA	TRBJ2-3	CASSWRAGSDTQYF	TGTGCCAGCAGCTGGAGGGCCGGCTCAGATACGCAGTATTTT
TRBV7-5	NA	NA	TRBJ2-1	CVRSLWAPAGEGSYNEQFF	TGTGTCAGAAGCTTATGGGCTCCAGCGGGAGAAGGGTCCTACAATGAGCAGTTCTTC
TRBV28	NA	NA	TRBJ2-4	CASRAKNIQYF	TGTGCCAGCAGGGCCAAAAACATTCAGTACTTC
TRBV18	NA	NA	TRBJ2-7	CASSPPGGISYEQYF	TGTGCCAGCTCACCACCAGGGGGGATCTCCTACGAGCAGTACTTC
TRBV9	NA	NA	TRBJ2-2	CASSSPGDTGELFF	TGTGCCAGCAGCTCGCCGGGGGACACCGGGGAGCTGTTTTTT
TRBV7-6	NA	TRBD1	TRBJ2-1	CASRVGTGENEQFF	TGTGCCAGCAGAGTAGGGACAGGGGAAAATGAGCAGTTCTTC
TRBV5-1	once	TRBD1	TRBJ1-1	CASSLGTGVNTEAFF	TGCGCCAGCAGCTTGGGGACAGGGGTGAACACTGAAGCTTTCTTT
TRBV24-1	NA	TRBD2	TRBJ2-1	CATSDQGLAGEYNEQFF	TGTGCCACCAGTGACCAAGGACTAGCGGGTGAATACAATGAGCAGTTCTTC
TRBV6-5	NA	NA	TRBJ2-7	CASRGHEGYEQYF	TGTGCCAGCAGGGGTCACGAGGGCTACGAGCAGTACTTC
TRBV24-1	few	NA	TRBJ2-2	CATATGQNTGELFF	TGTGCCACTGCGACGGGACAAAACACCGGGGAGCTGTTTTTT
TRBV29-1	NA	TRBD1	TRBJ2-1	CSVGTATYNEQFF	TGCAGCGTCGGGACAGCCACCTACAATGAGCAGTTCTTC
TRBV10-3	NA	TRBD1	TRBJ1-2	CAISGTERGQGTSANYGYTF	TGTGCCATCAGTGGCACAGAGAGGGGACAGGGGACTTCTGCTAACTATGGCTACACCTTC
TRBV18	NA	NA	TRBJ1-1	CASSQDGPNTEAFF	TGTGCCAGCTCACAGGACGGACCGAACACTGAAGCTTTCTTT
TRBV28	once	TRBD1	TRBJ1-5	CASSLTGGYSNQPQHF	TGTGCCAGCAGTCTTACAGGGGGCTATAGCAATCAGCCCCAGCATTTT
TRBV28	few	NA	TRBJ1-2	CASSDRDKPNYGYTF	TGTGCCAGCAGTGACCGGGACAAACCTAACTATGGCTACACCTTC
TRBV6-4	once	NA	TRBJ2-5	CASSDGAQETQYF	TGTGCCAGCAGTGACGGGGCCCAAGAGACCCAGTACTTC
TRBV18	NA	NA	TRBJ2-7	CASSPGTASYEQYF	TGTGCCAGCTCACCAGGGACGGCTTCTTACGAGCAGTACTTC
TRBV11-2	NA	NA	TRBJ2-5	CASSLEVSNGGTQYF	TGTGCCAGCAGCTTAGAAGTTTCCAATGGGGGGACCCAGTACTTC
TRBV28	once	NA	TRBJ1-5	CASSGEDVGNQPQHF	TGTGCCAGCAGTGGGGAGGATGTTGGCAATCAGCCCCAGCATTTT
TRBV6-2/TRBV6-3	NA	NA	TRBJ1-3	CASSYGVHSGNTIYF	TGTGCCAGCAGTTACGGGGTCCACTCTGGAAACACCATATATTTT
TRBV15	NA	TRBD1	TRBJ1-1	CATSRDWGQSMDTEAFF	TGTGCCACCAGCAGAGATTGGGGACAGAGTATGGACACTGAAGCTTTCTTT
TRBV2	NA	TRBD1	TRBJ1-1	CASSRTGRDNTEAFF	TGTGCCAGCAGTAGGACAGGGAGGGATAACACTGAAGCTTTCTTT
TRBV7-2	once	TRBD1	TRBJ2-5	CASSLSVGTGAQETQYF	TGTGCCAGCAGCTTATCAGTAGGGACAGGGGCTCAAGAGACCCAGTACTTC
TRBV6-5	NA	NA	TRBJ2-7	CASSYSTTGYEQYF	TGTGCCAGCAGTTACTCAACGACAGGCTACGAGCAGTACTTC
TRBV20-1	NA	NA	TRBJ2-1	CSASAGGVYNEQFF	TGCAGTGCTAGTGCTGGCGGTGTGTACAATGAGCAGTTCTTC